The entry below gives a single TCR beta chain sequence along with its context. Antigen specificity is unknown. Amplified TCR beta CDR3 regions came from RNA transcripts. RT-PCR in the first round (using the HTBI primer set) targeted the TCR CDR3. A single record per CDR3 protein comes from TCRdb applying MiXCR to the multiplex PCR reads. The sample records approximately 370,000 distinct CDR3 sequences, about 18% being singletons. In patients aged 18 to 65, hyperthyroidism was newly diagnosed, with duration under 2 months. Diagnosing involved the use of clinical symptoms, serum thyroxine and TRAb, thyroid ultrasound and orbital computed tomography. Before ophthalmopathy appeared, progressors gave blood at initial hyperthyroidism diagnosis. This specimen belongs to a study of T cells in Graves' hyperthyroidism and ophthalmopathy. Study findings and constraints: The majority of expanded thyroid clonotypes above 0.001 also appeared in blood.

The clonotype originates from a woman under 40 with Graves' hyperthyroidism that later progressed to Graves' ophthalmopathy. Sequenced input: blood.

CDR3 residues: CASSVWSSGRTGELFF. For the CDR3, the DNA is TGTGCCAGCAGCGTTTGGTCCAGCGGGAGGACCGGGGAGCTGTTTTTT. This chain uses TRBV9 with TRBJ2-2, with TRBD2 matching over 9 bases. V lost 2 bases to trimming and J lost 5 bases; unmatched junction nucleotides: 7. Germline V gene sequence: CDR1 SGDLS, CDR2 YYNGEE. CDR3 size: 16 residues.